This T cell receptor (beta chain) was recovered during a study of regulatory T cells in long-lasting Graves disease. Arm-PCR of CDR3 regions and iRepertoire HTBI primers were used to build TCR beta libraries. TCRdb re-called the multiplex PCR reads through MiXCR, storing one row per CDR3 protein. This sample carries approximately 490,000 distinct CDR3 sequences, 16% of them seen once, and the ten largest clones take more than 10%. The germline V and J ends were trimmed by 6 bases and 3 bases, with 15 bases remaining between them. The CDR3 is made up of 14 amino acids. Germline V gives CDR1 DFQATT, CDR2 SNEGSKA (reference sequence). Time point noted: newly diagnosed GD, antithyroid drugs for less than 3 months. After RNA was extracted from PBMCs, the TCR library was made from it. This clonotype was seen repeatedly, ten times or more. These data also formed part of another study, on T cells in Graves' hyperthyroidism and ophthalmopathy. As reported in that work: The HTBI primer set was used in a first-round RT-PCR of the TCR CDR3.

This clonotype was sampled from a man aged 35-49 years with Graves disease. The gene calls are TRBV20-1 and TRBJ1-5; D ambiguous. Specimen: peripheral blood mononuclear cells (PBMCs), collected at new diagnosis, from a patient treated with antithyroid drugs. Here the CDR3 reads CSAGGDNYNQPQHF. Written as DNA, the CDR3 is TGCAGTGCAGGAGGAGACAACTACAATCAGCCCCAGCATTTT.